One sample yielded the 28 T cell receptor beta chains listed below, sequenced in a study of OX40 agonist ivuxolimab in advanced cancers. Only in-frame clones appear in the TCRdb table, and some are missing; sequencing was by immunoSEQ multiplex PCR. Of approximately 70,000 clones listed, over 75% were seen once; the top ten hold 5.5%. Sequencing used CD4+ or CD8+ T cells sorted from blood, obtained in a trial of the OX40 agonist ivuxolimab. Every receptor here comes from an adult with an advanced solid tumor such as melanoma, head and neck, liver or kidney cancer.

This clone was recorded only once. This chain connects TRBV7-3 to TRBJ2-3; no definite D call. Trimming removed 4 bases from V and 2 bases from J, with 13 bases in between. Germline assignment: CDR1 SGHTA and CDR2 FQGTGA. The CDR3 is 15 amino acids. DNA of the CDR3: TGTGCCAGCAGCTCCCTGGCAGAGGACACAGATACGCAGTATTTT. Translating gives CASSSLAEDTDTQYF.

V is TRBV15 and J is TRBJ2-7; D is perhaps TRBD1 (6 bases). Looked up from germline, CDR1 is LNHNV and CDR2 is YYDKDF (reference sequence). The CDR3 loop spans 13 amino acids. V was clipped by 6 bases and J by 3 bases, with 12 bases between them. This CDR3 is CATSWTEGYEQYF. CDR3 DNA sequence: TGTGCCACCAGTTGGACAGAAGGCTACGAGCAGTACTTC. Combining the CDR3 with reference TRBV15 and TRBJ2-7 gives the whole variable domain DAMVIQNPRYQVTQFGKPVTLSCSQTLNHNVMYWYQQKSSQAPKLLFHYYDKDFNNEADTPDNFQSRRPNTSFCFLDIRSPGLGDTAMYLCATSWTEGYEQYFGPGTRLTVT.

The chain uses TRBV10-3 and TRBJ2-7, with 7 bases aligning to TRBD2. CDR1 and CDR2 from the germline V gene are ENHRY and SYGVKD. Trimming took 6 bases from V and 5 from J; bases not matched to a gene: 4. The CDR3 covers 12 residues. The CDR3, as DNA: TGTGCCATCAGCTCCGGGACTAACGAGCAGTACTTC. Protein product: CAISSGTNEQYF.

This clone showed up just a few times. The DNA of the CDR3 is TGTGCCTGGAGTGTCCAAGGAGGGGACAACGAGCAGTACTTC. This translates into CAWSVQGGDNEQYF. The V and J genes are TRBV30 and TRBJ2-7; D may correspond to TRBD1 or TRBD2 (6 bases each). Germline assignment: CDR1 GTSNPN and CDR2 SVGIG (reference sequence). The CDR3 contains 14 residues. With 0 bases removed from V and 5 bases from J, the gap between germline ends came to 14 bases.

The genes are TRBV28 and TRBJ2-7, with D possibly called TRBD1 or TRBD2 (5 bases each). This CDR3 has 13 residues. The V and J ends lost 3 bases and 6 bases respectively, with 12 bases between them. CDR1 and CDR2 from the germline V gene are MDHEN and SYDVKM. The CDR3 protein is CASSFPGTREQYV. CDR3 in DNA: TGTGCCAGCAGTTTCCCCGGGACCCGCGAGCAGTACGTC.

In DNA, the CDR3 is TGTGCCAGCAGTCTCCGTCGGGGCTCTGGGGCCAACGTCCTGACTTTC. It is translated as CASSLRRGSGANVLTF. The chain is built from TRBV27 and TRBJ2-6; TRBD2 might be the D (5 bases). Per the germline V gene, CDR1 is MNHEY and CDR2 is SMNVEV (reference sequence). The CDR3 runs 16 residues. V lost 5 bases and J 0 bases, leaving 11 bases between the germline ends.

This chain joins TRBV9 and TRBJ2-1; 13 bases are shared with TRBD2. Trimming took 3 bases from V and 7 from J; bases not matched to a gene: 10. Germline values: CDR1 SGDLS, CDR2 YYNGEE. The CDR3 length is 17 residues. CDR3 sequence: CASSERSGTSGVNEQFF. The CDR3 DNA is TGTGCCAGCAGCGAGCGTTCCGGGACTAGCGGGGTGAATGAGCAGTTCTTC.

The rearrangement links TRBV7-8 to TRBJ2-2; 9 nucleotides agree with TRBD1. Germline assignment: CDR1 SGHVS and CDR2 FQNEAQ. V was clipped by 5 bases and J by 5 bases; unmatched bases: 9. The CDR3 sequence is 16 residues long. CDR3 bases: TGTGCCAGCAGCGAAAACAGGGGGCGAAAGACCGGGGAGCTGTTTTTT. Encoded protein: CASSENRGRKTGELFF.

This clone was seen once. This chain uses TRBV9 with TRBJ2-3; no reliable D call. Germline CDR1 and CDR2: SGDLS and YYNGEE. The CDR3 is 13 residues long. V was clipped by 0 bases and J by 4 bases, with 6 bases between them. The CDR3 reads CASSVGWSDTQYF. DNA for the CDR3: TGTGCCAGCAGCGTAGGGTGGTCAGATACGCAGTATTTT.

V and J are TRBV6-1 and TRBJ1-1; 8 positions match TRBD1. The germline CDR1 and CDR2 sequences are MNHNS and SASEGT. Germline trimming cut 2 bases from V and 5 bases from J; bases unmatched to any gene: 1. This CDR3 comprises 13 residues. CDR3 nucleotide sequence: TGTGCCAGCAGTGAAAGACAGGGGACTGAAGCTTTCTTT. Protein sequence: CASSERQGTEAFF.

About this clone itself: One end of the junction fails to match germline, which may point to a read error. This sequence joins TRBV11-2 and TRBJ2-5; unclear D gene. Germline V gene data show CDR1 as SGHAT and CDR2 as FQNNGV. The CDR3 totals 14 residues. The CDR3 sequence is CASSLDPGQGTQYF. The CDR3, as DNA: TGTGCCAGCAGCTTAGATCCAGGTCAAGGGACCCAGTACTTC.

A note on this clone: At the DNA level, this CDR3 is encoded by other sequences in the same sample as well. The chain links TRBV5-1 to TRBJ1-1; D ambiguous. The CDR3 has 14 amino acids. Trimming took 0 bases from V and 1 from J, leaving 7 bases between them. Germline CDR1 and CDR2: SGHRS and YFSETQ. The CDR3 DNA sequence: TGCGCCAGCAGCTTGGCACAGACGAACACTGAAGCTTTCTTT. Translating it yields CASSLAQTNTEAFF.

The chain uses TRBV6-1 and TRBJ1-2; D is undetermined. Germline CDR1 and CDR2: MNHNS and SASEGT. V dropped 4 bases and J dropped 6 bases, with 6 bases sitting between them. The CDR3 spans 11 residues. The CDR3 sequence: CASSVGNGYTF. CDR3 sequence (DNA): TGTGCCAGCAGTGTTGGGAATGGCTACACCTTC.

The chain carries TRBV7-9 and TRBJ1-2, with 9 bases lining up with TRBD1. The germline V gene has CDR1 SEHNR and CDR2 FQNEAQ (reference sequence). The CDR3 is 16 amino acids. Trimming cost V 5 bases and J 4 bases; bases outside gene matches: 11. CDR3 sequence reads: CASSPNRGRRGYGYTF. The CDR3 DNA is TGTGCCAGCAGCCCAAACAGGGGGCGCAGGGGCTATGGCTACACCTTC.

The rearrangement joins TRBV4-2 to TRBJ2-7, with no clear D. The germline V gene has CDR1 LGHNA and CDR2 YNFKEQ. This CDR3 contains 13 residues. Trimming shortened V by 5 bases and J by 5 bases, and 13 bases separated the two germline ends. As DNA, the CDR3 is TGTGCCAGCAGCTTGTTTGGAGCCCACGAGCAGTACTTC. It is translated as CASSLFGAHEQYF.

The chain uses TRBV7-9 and TRBJ2-2; 10 bases line up with TRBD1. The V gene's germline CDR1 is SEHNR and CDR2 FQNEAQ (reference sequence). J lost 5 bases, V lost 4 bases, and 7 bases had no gene match. This CDR3 comprises 16 residues. The CDR3 reads CASSSGQGFFTGELFF. In nucleotides, the CDR3 is TGTGCCAGCAGCTCGGGACAGGGGTTTTTTACCGGGGAGCTGTTTTTT.

This clone was detected only once. The J gene is TRBJ2-5, the V gene TRBV5-5; 7 bases are shared with TRBD2. V shed 4 bases, J shed 7 bases, and the junction held 7 bases outside the gene matches. The germline V gene encodes CDR1 SGHKS and CDR2 YYEKEE (reference sequence). This CDR3 is 13 amino acids long. DNA for the CDR3: TGTGCCAGCAGCCCAAGCGGGGACGGGACCCAGTACTTC. It yields the protein CASSPSGDGTQYF. The variable domain in full, with the rest retrieved from reference TRBV5-5 and TRBJ2-5, is DAGVTQSPTHLIKTRGQQVTLRCSPISGHKSVSWYQQVLGQGPQFIFQYYEKEERGRGNFPDRFSARQFPNYSSELNVNALLLGDSALYLCASSPSGDGTQYFGPGTRLLVL.

This clone was seen just once. This chain links TRBV6-1 with TRBJ2-6; the match to TRBD2 covers 9 bases. The CDR3 is 17 residues long. V was clipped by 4 bases and J by 0 bases; unmatched bases: 4. Germline CDR1 and CDR2: MNHNS and SASEGT. CDR3 protein: CASSGLAVGSGANVLTF. DNA for the CDR3: TGTGCCAGCAGTGGACTAGCGGTCGGCTCTGGGGCCAACGTCCTGACTTTC.

CDR3 DNA sequence: TGTGCCAGCAGCCGGGACAGAGCAGCCTACGAGCAGTACTTC. The encoded protein is CASSRDRAAYEQYF. The chain recombines TRBV7-2 with TRBJ2-7; 7 positions agree with TRBD1. J gave up 2 bases and V 5 bases, and 6 bases lay outside the gene matches. This CDR3 comprises 14 residues. Germline assignment: CDR1 SGHTA and CDR2 FQGNSA.

This chain uses TRBV7-2 with TRBJ1-2; D perhaps matches TRBD1 (6 bases). CDR1 and CDR2 from the germline V gene are SGHTA and FQGNSA. V lost 1 base, J lost 4 bases, and 7 bases lay in between. This CDR3 contains 13 residues. The CDR3 region has the DNA TGTGCCAGCAGCTTAGACAGGGCCTATGGCTACACCTTC. Its translation: CASSLDRAYGYTF.

This chain connects TRBV4-3 to TRBJ2-6; maybe TRBD2 (6 bases). V dropped 4 bases and J dropped 2 bases, with 12 bases sitting between them. The CDR3 is made up of 16 amino acids. The germline CDR1 and CDR2 sequences are LGHNA and YSLEER. The CDR3 here is CASSPVGGTGANVLTF. The CDR3 nucleotides read TGCGCCAGCAGCCCCGTAGGAGGGACTGGGGCCAACGTCCTGACTTTC.

The genes are TRBV7-2 and TRBJ2-3, with 9 bases that match TRBD1. The CDR3 has 15 residues. Per the germline V gene, CDR1 is SGHTA and CDR2 is FQGNSA. Trimming at V came to 3 bases and at J to 4 bases, leaving 5 bases not matched to a gene. In nucleotides, the CDR3 is TGTGCCAGCAGCTTGGGGAACAGGGGGCCAGATACGCAGTATTTT. Encoded protein: CASSLGNRGPDTQYF.

V gene TRBV19 combines with J gene TRBJ2-1, with D possibly being TRBD1 or TRBD2 (5 bases each). Trimming left V 7 bases short and J 0 bases short, with 19 bases between. This CDR3 is built from 17 residues. Germline loops: CDR1 LNHDA, CDR2 SQIVND (reference sequence). CDR3 DNA: TGTGCCAGTAATGACCGGGGCGTTCCCTACTCCTACAATGAGCAGTTCTTC. Protein product: CASNDRGVPYSYNEQFF. The full variable domain, rest sourced from reference TRBV19 and TRBJ2-1, is DGGITQSPKYLFRKEGQNVTLSCEQNLNHDAMYWYRQDPGQGLRLIYYSQIVNDFQKGDIAEGYSVSREKKESFPLTVTSAQKNPTAFYLCASNDRGVPYSYNEQFFGPGTRLTVL.

The count of this clone is one. The chain uses TRBV6-1 and TRBJ2-7; D is unresolved. Trimming shortened V by 2 bases and J by 6 bases, and 11 bases separated the two germline ends. CDR1 MNHNS and CDR2 SASEGT come from the germline V gene. This CDR3 comprises 13 residues. The DNA for the CDR3 is TGTGCCAGCAGTGAACGCGGCCTCCCCGAGCAGTACTTC. Its protein is CASSERGLPEQYF.

V and J are TRBV28 and TRBJ2-3, with 10 bases aligning to TRBD2. Unmatched junction bases numbered 10, after V lost 1 base and J lost 9 bases. This CDR3 is built from 16 residues. Germline CDR1 reads MDHEN; CDR2 reads SYDVKM. CDR3 nucleotides: TGTGCCAGCAGTTTATTAGTGACTAGCGGGCGTCCCACGCAGTATTTT. Translating it yields CASSLLVTSGRPTQYF.

The chain carries TRBV30 and TRBJ1-1; D is unclear. Germline assignment: CDR1 GTSNPN and CDR2 SVGIG (reference sequence). The CDR3 is 15 amino acids. The V end lost 2 bases, the J end lost 0 bases, and 13 bases lay between the germline ends. The DNA for the CDR3 is TGTGCCTGGAGTCGAGTATCGGGGATGAACACTGAAGCTTTCTTT. Protein product: CAWSRVSGMNTEAFF.

This sequence joins TRBV7-3 and TRBJ2-5; 8 bases line up with TRBD2. Germline assignment: CDR1 SGHTA and CDR2 FQGTGA. The CDR3 sequence is 13 residues long. V dropped 5 bases and J dropped 9; count of bases not matched to a gene: 8. The CDR3: CASSQAGREAQYF. The CDR3 DNA reads TGTGCCAGCAGCCAAGCCGGGAGGGAGGCCCAGTACTTC.

V is TRBV28 and J is TRBJ2-7, with D possibly TRBD2 on 6 matching bases. V shed 3 bases and J shed 8 bases, with 17 bases lying between them. Germline-derived CDR1 and CDR2 are MDHEN and SYDVKM. The CDR3 consists of 14 residues. The CDR3 region has the DNA TGTGCCAGCAGTTTCTCGGGTTCGCGCGGGAAGCAGTACTTC. Its protein is CASSFSGSRGKQYF.